Presented here are 23 T cell receptor beta chains from one specimen sequenced in a study of cytomegalovirus exposure and HLA in healthy donors. The primer mix had 60 Vbeta and 13 Jbeta primers. Profiled with immunoSEQ multiplex PCR; TCRdb holds only in-frame clones, not every one. The table includes 150,000 to 200,000 clones, around 80% detected once. The sample taken for sequencing was PBMCs. The receptor set was obtained from a man aged 35 to 55 in good health and CMV-seronegative.

In its sample, this clone was seen a few times. The chain links TRBV4-1 to TRBJ2-1; no clear D. The CDR3 length is 13 residues. V was shortened by 1 base and J by 5 bases, with 6 bases between the two germline ends. The germline gives CDR1 MGHRA, CDR2 YSYEKL. CDR3 loop: CASSQVGHNEQFF. In DNA, the CDR3 is TGCGCCAGCAGCCAAGTTGGGCACAATGAGCAGTTCTTC.

The chain combines TRBV2 with TRBJ2-7; D is unresolved. This CDR3 spans 12 amino acids. V was pared by 4 bases and J by 5 bases, with 9 bases between. Germline V gives CDR1 SNHLY, CDR2 FYNNEI. CDR3 DNA sequence: TGTGCCAGCAGTGTCACTATCGACGAGCAGTACTTC. Translating gives CASSVTIDEQYF.

CDR3 protein: CASSLAGGADTQYF. Written as DNA, the CDR3 is TGTGCCAGCAGCTTAGCGGGCGGGGCAGATACGCAGTATTTT. J is TRBJ2-3 and V is TRBV7-6; TRBD2 might be the D (6 bases). V lost 0 bases to trimming and J lost 4 bases, with 8 bases between them. Per the germline V gene, CDR1 is SGHVS and CDR2 is FNYEAQ. CDR3 length equals 14 residues.

This chain joins TRBV2 and TRBJ1-2; 7 bases fit TRBD1. The germline V gene encodes CDR1 SNHLY and CDR2 FYNNEI. This CDR3 contains 15 residues. J was trimmed by 5 bases and V by 0 bases; bases with no gene match: 6. CDR3 amino acids: CASSEAGQKPYGYTF. The DNA for the CDR3 is TGTGCCAGCAGTGAAGCGGGACAGAAGCCGTATGGCTACACCTTC.

This clone was detected only once. This chain uses TRBV5-4 with TRBJ2-7; 8 bases agree with TRBD1. This CDR3 has 13 amino acids. Germline-derived CDR1 and CDR2 are SGHNT and YYREEE (reference sequence). V gave up 4 bases and J gave up 2 bases; unmatched junction bases: 2. CDR3: CASSKDRAYEQYF. CDR3 bases: TGTGCCAGCAGCAAGGACAGGGCCTACGAGCAGTACTTC. The variable domain in full, completed from reference TRBV5-4 and TRBJ2-7, reads ETGVTQSPTHLIKTRGQQVTLRCSSQSGHNTVSWYQQALGQGPQFIFQYYREEENGRGNFPPRFSGLQFPNYSSELNVNALELDDSALYLCASSKDRAYEQYFGPGTRLTVT.

The chain uses TRBV2 and TRBJ2-7; TRBD2 agrees at 9 bases. Germline assignment: CDR1 SNHLY and CDR2 FYNNEI. V dropped 1 base and J dropped 0; count of bases not matched to a gene: 7. The CDR3 is 17 amino acids. The CDR3 protein is CASSEEGLAGASYEQYF. The DNA for the CDR3 is TGTGCCAGCAGTGAAGAGGGCTTAGCGGGGGCCTCCTACGAGCAGTACTTC.

This clone appeared once. The chain is built from TRBV10-3 and TRBJ2-5; 7 positions agree with TRBD2. Per the germline V gene, CDR1 is ENHRY and CDR2 is SYGVKD. The ends lost 4 bases at V and 3 bases at J; junction bases unmatched: 5. This CDR3 is 14 amino acids long. CDR3 amino acids: CAISVWGGEETQYF. DNA for the CDR3: TGTGCCATCAGTGTTTGGGGAGGGGAAGAGACCCAGTACTTC.

This chain joins TRBV12-2 and TRBJ1-5. TRBV12-2 is marked as a pseudogene. This CDR3 region has 14 residues. The CDR3 sequence is CASRLRQTRQPQHF. The CDR3 region has the DNA TGTGCAAGTCGCCTGCGGCAGACTCGTCAGCCCCAGCATTTT.

The chain carries TRBV7-3 and TRBJ2-1, with TRBD2 identical over 7 bases. V was clipped by 3 bases and J by 5 bases; unmatched bases: 7. The V gene's germline CDR1 is SGHTA and CDR2 FQGTGA. The CDR3 spans 15 residues. The chain's CDR3 is CASSLGTSDDNEQFF. CDR3 sequence (DNA): TGTGCCAGCAGCTTGGGTACTAGCGATGACAATGAGCAGTTCTTC. Supplemented by reference TRBV7-3 and TRBJ2-1, the full variable domain reads GAGVSQTPSNKVTEKGKYVELRCDPISGHTALYWYRQSLGQGPEFLIYFQGTGAADDSGLPNDRFFAVRPEGSVSTLKIQRTERGDSAVYLCASSLGTSDDNEQFFGPGTRLTVL.

The gene calls are TRBV5-6 and TRBJ2-1; 8 bases are shared with TRBD2. With V trimmed by 1 base and J by 6 bases, 6 bases remained unmatched. The CDR3 contains 15 residues. Germline V gene sequence: CDR1 SGHDT, CDR2 YYEEEE. CDR3 sequence: CASSLPGGAFNEQFF. CDR3 nucleotides: TGTGCCAGCAGCTTGCCCGGGGGGGCGTTCAATGAGCAGTTCTTC.

V and J are TRBV6-6 and TRBJ1-1; the D gene is possibly TRBD1 (5 bases). From germline, CDR1 is MNHNY and CDR2 SVGAGI (reference sequence). V gave up 0 bases and J gave up 3 bases, with 14 bases separating them. The length of the CDR3 is 16 residues. CDR3 residues: CASSYSAQGFDTEAFF. CDR3 nucleotide sequence: TGTGCCAGCAGTTACTCCGCCCAGGGTTTCGACACTGAAGCTTTCTTT.

This sequence joins TRBV5-1 and TRBJ2-2, with 16 bases matching TRBD2. Trimming removed 4 bases from V and 0 bases from J; junction bases left unmatched: 3. CDR3 size: 18 residues. Germline V CDR1 and CDR2: SGHRS, YFSETQ. CDR3 coding DNA: TGCGCCAGCAGCCGGGGACTAGCGGGGGGGTCGAACACCGGGGAGCTGTTTTTT. Protein sequence: CASSRGLAGGSNTGELFF.

This chain links TRBV19 with TRBJ1-2; D ambiguous. Trimming took off 5 bases at V and 4 bases at J, with 14 bases between the two ends. Germline V CDR1 and CDR2: LNHDA, SQIVND (reference sequence). CDR3 length equals 14 residues. CDR3 DNA sequence: TGTGCCAGTAGTGAGGTGGAAGCTAGCTATGGCTACACCTTC. This sequence encodes CASSEVEASYGYTF.

The chain couples TRBV19 to TRBJ1-1, with 10 bases fitting TRBD1. The CDR3 totals 16 residues. The V gene's germline CDR1 is LNHDA and CDR2 SQIVND (reference sequence). Trimming removed 8 bases from V and 6 bases from J; junction bases left unmatched: 15. CDR3 protein: CASCPGQGYGGAEAFF. The CDR3 nucleotides read TGTGCCAGTTGCCCGGGACAGGGGTACGGTGGGGCTGAAGCTTTCTTT. Filled out from reference TRBV19 and TRBJ1-1, the complete variable domain reads DGGITQSPKYLFRKEGQNVTLSCEQNLNHDAMYWYRQDPGQGLRLIYYSQIVNDFQKGDIAEGYSVSREKKESFPLTVTSAQKNPTAFYLCASCPGQGYGGAEAFFGQGTRLTVV.

In regard to this clone: The sample contains more than one DNA sequence encoding this CDR3. The chain employs TRBV2 and TRBJ2-3; D is unresolved. Trimming removed 4 bases at V and 1 base at J, with 9 bases between. This CDR3 is built from 14 residues. Per germline, CDR1 SNHLY and CDR2 FYNNEI. The CDR3 here is CASSGADRTDTQYF. In DNA form, the CDR3 reads TGTGCCAGCAGTGGGGCAGATCGCACAGATACGCAGTATTTT.

This clone was counted between two and nine times. This chain links TRBV7-6 with TRBJ1-5; 7 positions agree with TRBD1. CDR1 is SGHVS, CDR2 FNYEAQ, per germline. This CDR3 is 17 amino acids long. V gave up 1 base and J gave up 1 base; unmatched junction bases: 7. CDR3 in amino acids: CASSLGPGTVSNQPQHF. CDR3 nucleotides: TGTGCCAGCAGCTTAGGCCCCGGGACAGTGAGCAATCAGCCCCAGCATTTT.

This clone appeared a few times. The chain combines TRBV25-1 with TRBJ1-2, with 8 bases matching TRBD1. The CDR3 contains 14 residues. The germline CDR1 and CDR2 sequences are MGHDK and SYGVNS. V was pared by 3 bases and J by 4 bases, with 4 bases of the junction left unmatched. The CDR3 nucleotides read TGTGCCAGCAGTGAGCGGACAGGGCCCTATGGCTACACCTTC. Amino acid sequence: CASSERTGPYGYTF.

This clone has only one observation. V usage is TRBV5-4 and J usage is TRBJ2-1, with 13 bases fitting TRBD2. This CDR3 has 15 residues. The J segment lost 6 bases and the V segment lost 5 bases, leaving 5 bases of the junction unmatched. Looked up from germline, CDR1 is SGHNT and CDR2 is YYREEE (reference sequence). The CDR3 is CASSQWTSGGNEQFF. DNA of the CDR3: TGTGCCAGCAGTCAATGGACTAGCGGGGGCAATGAGCAGTTCTTC. The full variable domain, in which reference TRBV5-4 and TRBJ2-1 provide the parts outside the CDR3, is ETGVTQSPTHLIKTRGQQVTLRCSSQSGHNTVSWYQQALGQGPQFIFQYYREEENGRGNFPPRFSGLQFPNYSSELNVNALELDDSALYLCASSQWTSGGNEQFFGPGTRLTVL.

The chain recombines TRBV7-2 with TRBJ1-2; 9 nucleotides align to TRBD1. CDR1 is SGHTA and CDR2 is FQGNSA in the germline V gene. This CDR3 comprises 19 residues. V trimming: 5 bases; J trimming: 7 bases; junction bases outside the gene matches: 23. This chain's CDR3 is CASSPPINRLQGALSGYTF. DNA for the CDR3: TGTGCCAGCAGCCCCCCCATAAATCGATTACAGGGGGCATTGAGTGGCTACACCTTC.

The rearrangement joins TRBV5-4 to TRBJ2-5; 11 bases map to TRBD2. Germline V gives CDR1 SGHNT, CDR2 YYREEE (reference sequence). The CDR3 contains 20 residues. V gave up 2 bases and J gave up 2 bases; unmatched junction bases: 17. This chain's CDR3 is CASSFEAGTSGGRIQETQYF. The DNA of the CDR3 is TGTGCCAGCAGCTTCGAGGCCGGGACTAGCGGAGGCCGAATACAAGAGACCCAGTACTTC.

This clone was seen a handful of times. V and J are TRBV6-4 and TRBJ2-3; tentatively, D is TRBD1 (6 bases). Germline values: CDR1 MRHNA, CDR2 SNTAGT. Trimming removed 6 bases from V and 5 bases from J, with 18 bases in between. The CDR3 contains 15 residues. CDR3: CASSLTTGLGDTQYF. CDR3 nucleotides: TGTGCCAGCAGCCTCACCACAGGGTTAGGAGATACGCAGTATTTT.

This clone appeared a few times. This chain links TRBV4-2 with TRBJ1-4; 8 bases are a match to TRBD1. This CDR3 is built from 17 residues. Unmatched junction bases numbered 11, after V lost 0 bases and J lost 8 bases. Germline-derived CDR1 and CDR2 are LGHNA and YNFKEQ. The chain's CDR3 is CASSQEILRQGSEKLFF. The CDR3 DNA is TGTGCCAGCAGCCAAGAAATTCTGAGACAGGGGAGCGAAAAACTGTTTTTT.

This sequence joins TRBV28 and TRBJ2-7, with D maybe TRBD2 (5 bases). Trimming took off 5 bases at V and 0 bases at J, with 11 bases between the two ends. Germline values: CDR1 MDHEN, CDR2 SYDVKM. The CDR3 sequence is 14 residues long. DNA of the CDR3: TGTGCCAGCAGTCGCCTAGGAGGCTCCTACGAGCAGTACTTC. It specifies CASSRLGGSYEQYF.